A selection of T cell receptor beta chains follows, all from one sample in a study of blood T cell repertoires in COVID-19. Repertoires were generated with immunoSEQ multiplex PCR, while TCRdb's copy carries only in-frame clones and drops some. The sample has some 200,000 clones, roughly nine tenths seen once; the top ten hold about 2.2%. The sequenced material came from peripheral blood. All receptors come from a woman between 50 and 59 years old with acute or convalescent COVID-19. Each CDR3 is given with its conserved first and last residue. Clone size is not always given. Where it is, it says once, few, many or a class for expanded clones.

cdr3_aa,v_call,j_call,clone_size
CAISESTGYYEQYF,TRBV10-3,TRBJ2-7,NA
CASSLGRQGPQHF,TRBV7-2,TRBJ1-5,NA
CAWSQGWDSEAFF,TRBV30,TRBJ1-1,once
CASAHRDRLYNEQFF,TRBV10-1,TRBJ2-1,NA
CASSMGLAGGLSYNEQFF,TRBV19,TRBJ2-1,NA
CAWSLGQLSTDTQYF,TRBV30,TRBJ2-3,NA
CASSPLAGVNNEQFF,TRBV19,TRBJ2-1,NA
CASSWTGSMNTEAFF,TRBV6-4,TRBJ1-1,NA
CASSLVGRIDTQYF,TRBV7-2,TRBJ2-3,NA
CASSQEWTRGGDTQYF,TRBV4-2,TRBJ2-3,NA
CASSLAGGYEQYF,TRBV7-2,TRBJ2-7,NA
CASSQDGQPPTYGYTF,TRBV4-3,TRBJ1-2,once